Listed below are T cell receptor beta chains from one sample, sequenced in a study of identical twins. From the 5' RACE reads, TCRdb called clonotypes with MiXCR, one entry per CDR3 protein. The data hold around 220,000 distinct CDR3 sequences, with about 10% observed a single time. Material: memory T cells sorted from blood. These receptors came from a man aged 50-59 years in good health. Each CDR3 is given with its conserved first and last residue. D genes are given only for firm matches. For some rows the clone size is stated as once, few or many, or as a class when expanded; others skip it.

D	size	J	V	CDR3	DNA
TRBD2	few	TRBJ2-3	TRBV6-2/TRBV6-3	CASSLGAGGPRIHTQYF	TGTGCCAGCAGTTTAGGGGCGGGGGGGCCGAGGATCCATACGCAGTATTTT
TRBD1	many	TRBJ1-6	TRBV20-1	CSARTGKNSPLHF	TGCAGTGCTAGGACAGGGAAGAATTCACCCCTCCACTTT
NA	few	TRBJ1-2	TRBV7-2	CASSLVKGTYGYTF	TGTGCCAGCAGCTTAGTAAAGGGGACCTATGGCTACACCTTC
NA	NA	TRBJ1-1	TRBV9	CASSPTEPGAEAFF	TGTGCCAGCAGCCCGACCGAACCGGGAGCAGAAGCTTTCTTT
TRBD1	many	TRBJ1-4	TRBV6-6	CASRQGEEKLFF	TGTGCCAGCCGACAGGGGGAGGAAAAACTGTTTTTT
NA	NA	TRBJ2-5	TRBV4-1	CASSQDRIETQYF	TGCGCCAGCAGCCAAGATAGGATTGAGACCCAGTACTTC
TRBD2	many	TRBJ2-4	TRBV5-1	CASRGLAGENIQYF	TGCGCCAGCAGAGGCCTAGCGGGGGAGAACATTCAGTACTTC
TRBD1	NA	TRBJ1-2	TRBV6-1	CASSIIEGGEDYGYTF	TGTGCCAGCAGCATAATAGAAGGGGGCGAGGACTATGGCTACACCTTC
NA	NA	TRBJ1-6	TRBV6-2/TRBV6-3	CASKPTGTANSPLHF	TGTGCCAGCAAACCTACAGGGACGGCAAATTCACCCCTCCACTTT
NA	NA	TRBJ1-1	TRBV6-5	CASELGGEAFF	TGTGCCAGCGAGTTAGGGGGGGAAGCTTTCTTT
TRBD1	many	TRBJ1-2	TRBV20-1	CSASLWTGGMGYTF	TGCAGTGCTAGTCTTTGGACAGGGGGCATGGGCTACACCTTC
NA	many	TRBJ2-1	TRBV5-1	CASSLSPQLYNEQFF	TGCGCCAGCAGCTTAAGCCCACAATTGTACAATGAGCAGTTCTTC
NA	many	TRBJ2-1	TRBV6-2/TRBV6-3	CATSKRAEQFF	TGTGCCACTAGCAAAAGGGCTGAGCAGTTCTTC
NA	few	TRBJ2-5	TRBV7-2	CASSLRTGGYQETQYF	TGTGCCAGCAGCTTGAGGACGGGCGGGTACCAAGAGACCCAGTACTTC
TRBD2	many	TRBJ2-1	TRBV12-3/TRBV12-4	CASRRTSDYNEQFF	TGTGCCAGCAGAAGGACTAGCGACTACAATGAGCAGTTCTTC
NA	many	TRBJ2-7	TRBV5-1	CASSFRSGTVVSYEQYF	TGCGCCAGCAGCTTCCGATCCGGGACGGTTGTCTCCTACGAGCAGTACTTC
NA	many	TRBJ2-3	TRBV6-1	CASSRLAEGTDTQYF	TGTGCCAGCAGTCGACTTGCCGAGGGCACAGATACGCAGTATTTT